One sample yielded the 24 T cell receptor beta chains listed below, sequenced in a study of OX40 agonist ivuxolimab in advanced cancers. The assay was immunoSEQ multiplex PCR, and TCRdb's table has in-frame clones only and misses some. The sample consists of tens of thousands of clones, about four fifths of them appearing once. The input for sequencing was CD4+ or CD8+ T cells sorted from blood, taken in a trial of the OX40 agonist ivuxolimab. The source is an adult with an advanced solid tumor such as melanoma, head and neck, liver or kidney cancer.

The rearrangement uses TRBV28 and TRBJ2-3; the D is unclear. V dropped 5 bases and J dropped 5 bases, with 14 bases sitting between them. Germline V gene sequence: CDR1 MDHEN, CDR2 SYDVKM. The CDR3 runs to 14 residues. The CDR3 DNA reads as TGTGCCAGCAGTAGGGTAGAGGCCATAGATACGCAGTATTTT. Translation gives CASSRVEAIDTQYF.

The rearrangement uses TRBV7-3 and TRBJ2-1; 8 nucleotides agree with TRBD2. The trim removed 5 bases at V and 9 bases at J, leaving 9 bases unmatched. The germline gives CDR1 SGHTA, CDR2 FQGTGA. CDR3 length: 14 residues. The CDR3 coding sequence is TGTGCCAGCAGCGTCGGACTAGCTAGCGGTGAGCAGTTCTTC. Its translation is CASSVGLASGEQFF.

This CDR3 is CASSSPETLYSNQPQHF. CDR3 coding DNA: TGTGCCAGCAGCTCCCCCGAGACACTCTATAGCAATCAGCCCCAGCATTTT. The chain is built from TRBV7-9 and TRBJ1-5; no clear D gene. The CDR3 extends over 17 amino acids. Trimming took off 4 bases at V and 0 bases at J, with 16 bases between the two ends. The V gene's germline CDR1 is SEHNR and CDR2 FQNEAQ (reference sequence).

The J gene is TRBJ2-3, the V gene TRBV7-9; 8 bases align to TRBD1. Germline V gene lookup returns CDR1 SEHNR and CDR2 FQNEAQ (reference sequence). With V trimmed by 1 base and J by 2 bases, 8 bases remained unmatched. This CDR3 spans 17 amino acids. CDR3 protein: CASSLDMDRVPTDTQYF. CDR3 sequence (DNA): TGTGCCAGCAGCTTAGATATGGACAGGGTGCCCACAGATACGCAGTATTTT.

This clone was observed a handful of times. The rearrangement links TRBV11-2 to TRBJ2-4, with 9 bases fitting TRBD2. This CDR3 is 15 amino acids long. The J segment lost 4 bases and the V segment lost 5 bases, leaving 6 bases of the junction unmatched. Per the germline V gene, CDR1 is SGHAT and CDR2 is FQNNGV. The DNA for the CDR3 is TGTGCCAGCAGCCCCCCTAGCGGGGTAAAAAACATTCAGTACTTC. This gives the protein CASSPPSGVKNIQYF.

The genes are TRBV6-1 and TRBJ1-6; D remains ambiguous. Germline values: CDR1 MNHNS, CDR2 SASEGT. This CDR3 has 17 amino acids. The V gene lost 4 bases and the J gene lost 0 bases, with 13 bases spanning the gap. CDR3 sequence: CASSAGIQSSYNSPLHF. CDR3 DNA sequence: TGTGCCAGCAGTGCTGGTATACAGAGCTCCTATAATTCACCCCTCCACTTT.

The chain links TRBV14 to TRBJ1-1; tentative D call: TRBD1 (5 bases). Per germline, CDR1 SGHDN and CDR2 FVKESK. This CDR3 has 16 residues. The V and J ends lost 2 bases and 0 bases respectively, with 13 bases between them. The CDR3: CASSQYKGNLNTEAFF. DNA for the CDR3: TGTGCCAGCAGCCAATATAAGGGGAATTTGAACACTGAAGCTTTCTTT.

V usage is TRBV7-9 and J usage is TRBJ1-6; no definite D call. CDR3 length: 17 residues. V lost 1 base to trimming and J lost 7 bases, with 17 bases between them. The germline V gene has CDR1 SEHNR and CDR2 FQNEAQ (reference sequence). The CDR3 nucleotides read TGTGCCAGCAGCTTAGAGCAATTATGGCAGACAAATTCACCCCTCCACTTT. Protein sequence: CASSLEQLWQTNSPLHF. The full variable domain, its missing parts supplied by reference TRBV7-9 and TRBJ1-6, is DTGVSQNPRHKITKRGQNVTFRCDPISEHNRLYWYRQTLGQGPEFLTYFQNEAQLEKSRLLSDRFSAERPKGSFSTLEIQRTEQGDSAMYLCASSLEQLWQTNSPLHFGNGTRLTVT.

This clone was counted between two and nine times. The genes are TRBV11-3 and TRBJ2-1, with D maybe TRBD1 (6 bases). This CDR3 is built from 14 residues. Germline V gene lookup returns CDR1 SGHNT and CDR2 YENEEA. The V and J ends lost 5 bases and 6 bases respectively, with 14 bases between them. This CDR3 reads CASSPSIGGNEQFF. The CDR3 bases are TGTGCCAGCAGCCCCTCTATAGGGGGCAATGAGCAGTTCTTC. The variable domain in full, completed from reference TRBV11-3 and TRBJ2-1, reads EAGVVQSPRYKIIEKKQPVAFWCNPISGHNTLYWYLQNLGQGPELLIRYENEEAVDDSQLPKDRFSAERLKGVDSTLKIQPAELGDSAVYLCASSPSIGGNEQFFGPGTRLTVL.

Here the CDR3 DNA reads TGTGCCAGCTCACCACCGAAAGGCAGTGAAGCTTTCTTT. Residues: CASSPPKGSEAFF. The chain joins TRBV18 to TRBJ1-1; no definite D call. V gave up 0 bases and J gave up 7 bases, with 9 bases separating them. Germline values: CDR1 KGHSH, CDR2 LQKENI. The CDR3 totals 13 residues.

This chain connects TRBV5-1 to TRBJ2-5; D gene ambiguous. The CDR3 contains 13 residues. V was trimmed by 5 bases and J by 1 base, leaving 9 bases between them. CDR1 is SGHRS, CDR2 YFSETQ, per germline. This CDR3 is CASSSVIQETQYF. The CDR3 DNA sequence: TGCGCCAGCAGTTCTGTCATCCAAGAGACCCAGTACTTC.

The chain employs TRBV12-5 and TRBJ2-5; D may be TRBD1 (6 bases). The V gene's germline CDR1 is LGHNT and CDR2 FRNRAP. The CDR3 covers 14 residues. Trimming pared 5 bases from V and 1 base from J, leaving 11 bases between. In DNA form, the CDR3 reads TGTGCTAGTGGTCGACAGGAAATCCAAGAGACCCAGTACTTC. Protein sequence: CASGRQEIQETQYF.

CDR3 sequence (DNA): TGTGCCATCAGTGAAATGGCGGGGGGGAGGAATGAGCAGTTCTTC. Translation: CAISEMAGGRNEQFF. This chain uses TRBV10-3 with TRBJ2-1, with 9 positions matching TRBD2. CDR1 is ENHRY and CDR2 is SYGVKD in the germline V gene. This CDR3 region has 15 residues. Trimming took 3 bases from V and 7 from J; bases not matched to a gene: 7.

This chain links TRBV9 with TRBJ2-1; 8 nucleotides agree with TRBD2. Germline-derived CDR1 and CDR2 are SGDLS and YYNGEE. The CDR3 totals 15 residues. V lost 1 base to trimming and J lost 2 bases; unmatched junction nucleotides: 2. CDR3 coding DNA: TGTGCCAGCAGCGTAAGCGGGGGCCCCTACAATGAGCAGTTCTTC. Translating it yields CASSVSGGPYNEQFF.

The chain employs TRBV7-9 and TRBJ2-2; TRBD1 matches at 12 bases. Germline lookup yields CDR1 SEHNR and CDR2 FQNEAQ (reference sequence). This CDR3 spans 18 amino acids. V dropped 0 bases and J dropped 3; count of bases not matched to a gene: 5. As DNA, the CDR3 is TGTGCCAGCAGCTTAGCTGCGGGACAGGGGGCGTACACCGGGGAGCTGTTTTTT. Protein: CASSLAAGQGAYTGELFF.

The rearrangement links TRBV4-3 to TRBJ2-6; 7 bases map to TRBD2. There are 18 residues in the CDR3. CDR1 is LGHNA, CDR2 YSLEER, per germline. The V segment lost 0 bases and the J segment 4 bases; nucleotides outside the gene matches: 9. The CDR3 spells CASSQDRRGGTGANVLTF. The CDR3 DNA is TGCGCCAGCAGCCAAGATCGGAGGGGAGGGACGGGGGCCAACGTCCTGACTTTC.

This chain links TRBV7-3 with TRBJ2-7; the D is unclear. There are 12 residues in the CDR3. V gave up 1 base and J gave up 3 bases, with 4 bases separating them. Germline CDR1 SGHTA, CDR2 FQGTGA. In DNA, the CDR3 is TGTGCCAGCAGCTTAAGGAGCTACGAGCAGTACTTC. Protein product: CASSLRSYEQYF.

The V gene is TRBV7-9, the J gene TRBJ2-1, with D unclear. The germline V gene has CDR1 SEHNR and CDR2 FQNEAQ (reference sequence). The CDR3 contains 14 residues. With 0 bases removed from V and 4 bases from J, the gap between germline ends came to 7 bases. The CDR3 DNA is TGTGCCAGCAGCTTAGCCTCGGCTTACAATGAGCAGTTCTTC. Encoded protein: CASSLASAYNEQFF.

This clone has only a few counts. The V call is TRBV7-6, the J call TRBJ2-7; maybe TRBD2 (6 bases). V was pared by 3 bases and J by 7 bases, with 16 bases between. This CDR3 has 14 amino acids. Germline CDR1 reads SGHVS; CDR2 reads FNYEAQ. CDR3 amino acids: CASSLGGPVREQYF. The CDR3 nucleotides read TGTGCCAGCAGCTTGGGGGGACCGGTGCGGGAGCAGTACTTC.

The chain has TRBV7-9 and TRBJ2-1; 7 nucleotides align to TRBD1. The CDR3 consists of 15 residues. Germline lookup yields CDR1 SEHNR and CDR2 FQNEAQ (reference sequence). V trimming: 3 bases; J trimming: 5 bases; junction bases outside the gene matches: 7. DNA for the CDR3: TGTGCCAGCAGCTTGGGTGACAGGGCTCACAATGAGCAGTTCTTC. Translating it yields CASSLGDRAHNEQFF. Full variable domain (remainder filled in from reference TRBV7-9 and TRBJ2-1): DTGVSQNPRHKITKRGQNVTFRCDPISEHNRLYWYRQTLGQGPEFLTYFQNEAQLEKSRLLSDRFSAERPKGSFSTLEIQRTEQGDSAMYLCASSLGDRAHNEQFFGPGTRLTVL.

V is TRBV28 and J is TRBJ2-3; D might be TRBD1 or TRBD2, each matching 5 bases. Per germline, CDR1 MDHEN and CDR2 SYDVKM. The V gene lost 3 bases and the J gene lost 14 bases, with 12 bases spanning the gap. The CDR3 runs 11 residues. The CDR3 nucleotides read TGTGCCAGCAGTTTCAAGGGGAGTCGGTATTTT. It yields the protein CASSFKGSRYF.

About this clone: Other DNA sequences from this sample encode an identical CDR3 as well. The chain is built from TRBV29-1 and TRBJ1-1; tentative D call: TRBD1 (5 bases). From germline, CDR1 is SQVTM and CDR2 ANQGSEA. The CDR3 consists of 12 residues. V lost 5 bases and J 1 base, leaving 8 bases between the germline ends. CDR3 protein: CSVLQGNTEAFF. DNA of the CDR3: TGCAGCGTTCTTCAGGGGAACACTGAAGCTTTCTTT.

V gene TRBV5-8 combines with J gene TRBJ2-5, with 9 bases lining up with TRBD1. V gave up 5 bases and J gave up 2 bases; unmatched junction bases: 4. Germline-derived CDR1 and CDR2 are SGHTS and YDEGEE. This CDR3 contains 14 residues. The CDR3 sequence is CASSHGQGQETQYF. The CDR3 nucleotides read TGTGCCAGCAGTCACGGACAGGGGCAAGAGACCCAGTACTTC.

Only a few counts were recorded for this clone. The V call is TRBV10-3, the J call TRBJ2-7; 9 nucleotides agree with TRBD1. Per the germline V gene, CDR1 is ENHRY and CDR2 is SYGVKD. J gave up 4 bases and V 5 bases, and 3 bases lay outside the gene matches. The CDR3 length is 13 residues. The CDR3 DNA follows: TGTGCCATCAGTCCGGGACAGGGATACGAGCAGTACTTC. Amino acids: CAISPGQGYEQYF.